This T cell receptor (beta chain) stems from a study of patients and donors after allogeneic stem cell transplantation. Per the germline V gene, CDR1 is SGHVS and CDR2 is FQNEAQ. The ends were cut back, 4 bases at V and 0 bases at J, with 25 bases in the middle. CDR3 length: 20 amino acids. One entry per CDR3 protein results from TCRdb running MiXCR on the RT-PCR reads. The sample carries hundreds of thousands of distinct CDR3 sequences, approximately 16% recorded once. Sequenced sample: blood, either unsorted or a sorted T cell fraction (not recorded which). The chain recombines TRBV7-8 with TRBJ2-4; D is possibly TRBD1 (5 bases). The clonotype originates from a human donor who was either an allogeneic HSCT recipient or a stem cell or donor lymphocyte infusion donor (not recorded which). It is not recorded whose cells these are; they may come from a transplant donor. The CDR3 region is CASSSSRSSRAEIAKNIQYF. The DNA for the CDR3 is TGTGCCAGCAGCTCTTCCCGCTCGTCCAGGGCTGAGATAGCCAAAAACATTCAGTACTTC.